Presented here are 5 T cell receptor beta chains from one specimen sequenced in a study of blood T cells in healthy people across ages. The use of a sample-barcoded 5' primer and a J-beta primer mix characterized a second PCR of roughly 7 to 11 cycles. TCRdb reprocessed the 5' RACE reads via MiXCR and lists one record per CDR3 protein. The table lists more than 700,000 distinct CDR3 sequences, 40% to 65% of them singletons. Sequencing input: blood. These receptors originate from a man older than 75 in good health.

The chain recombines TRBV6-1 with TRBJ1-1, with 9 bases fitting TRBD1. Unmatched junction bases numbered 9, after V lost 6 bases and J lost 1 base. Germline lookup yields CDR1 MNHNS and CDR2 SASEGT. This CDR3 has 16 residues. The CDR3 here is CASREGQGPANTEAFF. CDR3 DNA: TGTGCCAGCAGGGAGGGACAGGGTCCAGCGAACACTGAAGCTTTCTTT.

This sequence joins TRBV5-8 and TRBJ1-1; D unclear. The CDR3 is made up of 14 amino acids. From germline, CDR1 is SGHTS and CDR2 YDEGEE. V was pared by 0 bases and J by 2 bases, with 8 bases between. The CDR3 loop is CASSLERFNTEAFF. The CDR3 region has the DNA TGTGCCAGCAGCTTGGAGAGGTTTAACACTGAAGCTTTCTTT.

With regard to this clonotype: A much larger clone differs by one base, so this may be a read error. This rearrangement joins TRBV27 to TRBJ2-1, with D possibly matching TRBD1 (6 bases). CDR1 and CDR2 from the germline V gene are MNHEY and SMNVEV (reference sequence). The CDR3 runs to 18 residues. DNA for the CDR3: TGTGCCGGCAGGATAGGACAGTTTTCCCTCTACTCCTACAATGAGCAGTTCTTC. Translation: CAGRIGQFSLYSYNEQFF.

The V gene is TRBV5-1, the J gene TRBJ2-7; perhaps TRBD1 as D (5 bases). The V and J ends lost 3 bases and 2 bases respectively, with 9 bases between them. Germline V CDR1 and CDR2: SGHRS, YFSETQ. The CDR3 is 13 residues long. CDR3 amino acids: CASSSDSAYEQYF. DNA of the CDR3: TGCGCCAGCAGCTCCGACAGCGCCTACGAGCAGTACTTC.

The chain has TRBV20-1 and TRBJ1-1; TRBD1 is a possible D gene (6 bases). Germline loops: CDR1 DFQATT, CDR2 SNEGSKA (reference sequence). This CDR3 is built from 15 residues. With 4 bases removed from V and 8 bases from J, the gap between germline ends came to 23 bases. CDR3 DNA sequence: TGCAGTGCTAAGACAGGTTCGGCAAACAAACGGGAAGCTTTCTTT. Its translation: CSAKTGSANKREAFF.